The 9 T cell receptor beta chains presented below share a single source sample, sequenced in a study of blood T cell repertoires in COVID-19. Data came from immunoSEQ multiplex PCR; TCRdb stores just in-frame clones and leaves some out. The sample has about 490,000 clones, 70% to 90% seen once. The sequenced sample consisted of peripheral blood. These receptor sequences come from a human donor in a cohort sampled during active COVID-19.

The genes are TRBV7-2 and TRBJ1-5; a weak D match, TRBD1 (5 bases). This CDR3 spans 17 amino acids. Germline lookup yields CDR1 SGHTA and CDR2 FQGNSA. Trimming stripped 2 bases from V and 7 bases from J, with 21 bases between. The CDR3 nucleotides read TGTGCCAGCAGCTTATCGAGTTCCAACGGGGGAAGACAGCCCCAGCATTTT. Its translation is CASSLSSSNGGRQPQHF.

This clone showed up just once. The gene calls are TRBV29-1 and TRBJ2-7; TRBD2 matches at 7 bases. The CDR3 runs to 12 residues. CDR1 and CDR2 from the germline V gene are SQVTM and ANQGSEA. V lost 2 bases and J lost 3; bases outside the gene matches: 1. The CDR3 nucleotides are TGCAGCGTTGAATGGGGGGGCTACGAGCAGTACTTC. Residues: CSVEWGGYEQYF.

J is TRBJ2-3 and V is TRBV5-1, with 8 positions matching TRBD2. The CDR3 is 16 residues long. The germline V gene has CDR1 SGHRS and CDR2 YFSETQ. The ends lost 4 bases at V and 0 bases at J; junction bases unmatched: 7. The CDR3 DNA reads TGCGCCAGCAGCCTCCGACTAGCGTCTAGCACAGATACGCAGTATTTT. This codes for CASSLRLASSTDTQYF.

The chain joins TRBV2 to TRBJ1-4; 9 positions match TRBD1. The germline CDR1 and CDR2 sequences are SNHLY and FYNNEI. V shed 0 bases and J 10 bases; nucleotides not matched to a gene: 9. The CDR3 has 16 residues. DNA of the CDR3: TGTGCCAGCAGTGAAGCGCTTCGGACAGGGGAGGTAAAACTGTTTTTT. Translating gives CASSEALRTGEVKLFF.

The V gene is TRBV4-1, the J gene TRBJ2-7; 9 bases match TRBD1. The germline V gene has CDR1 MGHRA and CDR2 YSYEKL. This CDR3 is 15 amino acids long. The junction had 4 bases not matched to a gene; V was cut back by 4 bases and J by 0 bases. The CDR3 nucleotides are TGCGCCAGCAGCCCGGGACAGGGCTACTCCTACGAGCAGTACTTC. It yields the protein CASSPGQGYSYEQYF.

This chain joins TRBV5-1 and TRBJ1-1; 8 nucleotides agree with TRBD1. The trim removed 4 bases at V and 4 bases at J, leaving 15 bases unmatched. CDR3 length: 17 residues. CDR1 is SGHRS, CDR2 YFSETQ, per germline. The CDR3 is CASSLPGQERGGTEAFF. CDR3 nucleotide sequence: TGCGCCAGCAGCCTCCCGGGACAGGAACGAGGGGGCACTGAAGCTTTCTTT.

The CDR3 nucleotides read TGTGCCAGCAGCTTATCCAACAGGGAAAATCAGCCCCAGCATTTT. Protein sequence: CASSLSNRENQPQHF. The genes are TRBV7-9 and TRBJ1-5; perhaps TRBD1 as D (6 bases). This CDR3 is built from 15 residues. V was pared by 2 bases and J by 4 bases, with 12 bases between. CDR1 is SEHNR, CDR2 FQNEAQ, per germline (reference sequence).

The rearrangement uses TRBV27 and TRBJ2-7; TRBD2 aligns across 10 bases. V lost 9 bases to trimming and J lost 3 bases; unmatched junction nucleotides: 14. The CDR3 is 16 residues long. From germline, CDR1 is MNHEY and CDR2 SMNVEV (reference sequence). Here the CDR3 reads CARKFRTSGKLYEQYF. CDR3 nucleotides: TGTGCCAGAAAGTTTAGGACTAGCGGAAAACTCTACGAGCAGTACTTC.

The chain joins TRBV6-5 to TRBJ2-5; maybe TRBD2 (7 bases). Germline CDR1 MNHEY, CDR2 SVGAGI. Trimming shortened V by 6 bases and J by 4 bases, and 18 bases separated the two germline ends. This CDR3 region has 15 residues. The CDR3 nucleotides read TGTGCCAGCAGCCAGACCCCGGGGGGCGGAGAGACCCAGTACTTC. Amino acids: CASSQTPGGGETQYF.